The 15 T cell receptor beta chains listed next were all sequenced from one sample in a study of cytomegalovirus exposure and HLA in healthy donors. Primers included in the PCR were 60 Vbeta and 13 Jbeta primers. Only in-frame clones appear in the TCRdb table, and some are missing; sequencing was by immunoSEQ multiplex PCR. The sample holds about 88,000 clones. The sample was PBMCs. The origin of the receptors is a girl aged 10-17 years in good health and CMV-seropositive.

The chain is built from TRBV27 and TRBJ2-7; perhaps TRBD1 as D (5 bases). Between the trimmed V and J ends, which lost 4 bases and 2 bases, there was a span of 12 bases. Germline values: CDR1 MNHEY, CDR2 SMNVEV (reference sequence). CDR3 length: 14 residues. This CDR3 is CASSSLQAPYEQYV. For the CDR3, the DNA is TGTGCCAGCAGTTCCTTACAGGCCCCCTACGAGCAGTACGTC.

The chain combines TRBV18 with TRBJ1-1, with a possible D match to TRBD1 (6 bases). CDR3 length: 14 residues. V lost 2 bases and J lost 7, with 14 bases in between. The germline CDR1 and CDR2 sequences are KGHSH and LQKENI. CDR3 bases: TGTGCCAGCTCACCAGAACCCAGGGGCCTTGAAGCTTTCTTT. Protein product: CASSPEPRGLEAFF.

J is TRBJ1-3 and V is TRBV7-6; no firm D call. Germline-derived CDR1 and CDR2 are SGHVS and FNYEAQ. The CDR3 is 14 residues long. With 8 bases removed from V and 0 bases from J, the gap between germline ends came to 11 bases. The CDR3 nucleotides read TGTGCCAGCGCGGCTCGGGGCTCTGGAAACACCATATATTTT. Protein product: CASAARGSGNTIYF.

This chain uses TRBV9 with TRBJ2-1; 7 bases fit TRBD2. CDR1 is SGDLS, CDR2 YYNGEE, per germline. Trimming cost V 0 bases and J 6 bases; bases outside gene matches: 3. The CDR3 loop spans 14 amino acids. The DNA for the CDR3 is TGTGCCAGCAGCGTAGGGGGGGAGGGCAATGAGCAGTTCTTC. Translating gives CASSVGGEGNEQFF.

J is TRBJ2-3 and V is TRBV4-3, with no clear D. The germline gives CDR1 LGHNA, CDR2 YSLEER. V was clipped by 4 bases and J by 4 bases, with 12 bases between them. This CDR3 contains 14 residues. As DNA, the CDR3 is TGCGCCAGCAGCCCTTCTCCCCCCCCAGATACGCAGTATTTT. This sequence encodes CASSPSPPPDTQYF.

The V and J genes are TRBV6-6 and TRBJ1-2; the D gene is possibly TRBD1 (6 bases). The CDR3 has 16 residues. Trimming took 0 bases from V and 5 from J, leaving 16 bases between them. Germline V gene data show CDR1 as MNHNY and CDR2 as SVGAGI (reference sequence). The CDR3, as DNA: TGTGCCAGCAGTTACTCGATGGGGCAGGGGCTATATGGCTACACCTTC. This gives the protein CASSYSMGQGLYGYTF.

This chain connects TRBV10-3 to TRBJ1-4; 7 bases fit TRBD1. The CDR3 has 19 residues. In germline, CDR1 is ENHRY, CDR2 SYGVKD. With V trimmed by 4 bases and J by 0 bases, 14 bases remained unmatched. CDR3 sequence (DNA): TGTGCCATCAGTGGGAACAGGGGCCGACCCCAAGCAACTAATGAAAAACTGTTTTTT. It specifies CAISGNRGRPQATNEKLFF.

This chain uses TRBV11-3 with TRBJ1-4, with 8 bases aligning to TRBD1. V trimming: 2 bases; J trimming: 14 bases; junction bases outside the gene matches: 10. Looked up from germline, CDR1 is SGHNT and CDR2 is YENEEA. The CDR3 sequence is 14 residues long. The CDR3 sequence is CASSLPLIGQGLFF. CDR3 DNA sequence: TGTGCCAGCAGCTTACCCTTAATTGGACAGGGCCTGTTTTTT.

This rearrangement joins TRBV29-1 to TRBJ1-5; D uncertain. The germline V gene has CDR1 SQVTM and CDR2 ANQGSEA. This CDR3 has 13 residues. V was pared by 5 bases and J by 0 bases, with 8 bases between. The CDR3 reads CSVRTGSNQPQHF. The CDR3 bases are TGCAGCGTTCGAACGGGTAGCAATCAGCCCCAGCATTTT.

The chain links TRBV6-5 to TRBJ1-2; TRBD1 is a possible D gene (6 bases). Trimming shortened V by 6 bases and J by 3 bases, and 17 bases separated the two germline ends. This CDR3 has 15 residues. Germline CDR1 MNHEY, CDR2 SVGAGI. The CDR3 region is CASSHSTAGDYGYTF. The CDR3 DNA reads TGTGCCAGCAGCCACAGCACAGCAGGGGACTATGGCTACACCTTC.

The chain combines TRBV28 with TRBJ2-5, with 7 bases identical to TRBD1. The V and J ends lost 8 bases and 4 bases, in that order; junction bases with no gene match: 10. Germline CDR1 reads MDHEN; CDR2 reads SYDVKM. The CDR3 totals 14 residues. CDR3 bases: TGTGCCAGCCTCACTCGCAGGGGGTCAGAGACCCAGTACTTC. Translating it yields CASLTRRGSETQYF.

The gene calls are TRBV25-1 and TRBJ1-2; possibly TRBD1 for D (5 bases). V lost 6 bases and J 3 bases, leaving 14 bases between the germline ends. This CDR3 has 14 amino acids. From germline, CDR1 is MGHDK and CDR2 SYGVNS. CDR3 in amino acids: CASRATASDYGYTF. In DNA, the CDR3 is TGTGCCAGCAGGGCGACAGCCTCCGACTATGGCTACACCTTC.

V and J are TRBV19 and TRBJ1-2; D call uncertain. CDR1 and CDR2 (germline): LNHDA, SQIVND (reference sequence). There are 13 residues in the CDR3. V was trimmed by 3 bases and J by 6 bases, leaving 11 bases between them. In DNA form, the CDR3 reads TGTGCCAGTAGTATCGAGGGTAGCCATGGCTACACCTTC. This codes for CASSIEGSHGYTF.

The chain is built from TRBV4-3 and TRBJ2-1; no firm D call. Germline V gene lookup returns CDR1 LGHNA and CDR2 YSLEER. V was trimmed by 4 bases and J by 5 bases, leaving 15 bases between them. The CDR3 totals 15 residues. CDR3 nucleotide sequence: TGCGCCAGCAGCCCAATAGATCGGTCCGACAATGAGCAGTTCTTC. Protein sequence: CASSPIDRSDNEQFF.

The CDR3 coding sequence is TGTGCCAGCAGTTCTATCTTTGAGCGGAGAGGCCAGCCCCAGCATTTT. It encodes CASSSIFERRGQPQHF. The chain combines TRBV9 with TRBJ1-5, with unresolved D. This CDR3 has 16 amino acids. The V end was cut by 5 bases, the J end by 7 bases, with 22 bases between. Germline CDR1 SGDLS, CDR2 YYNGEE.